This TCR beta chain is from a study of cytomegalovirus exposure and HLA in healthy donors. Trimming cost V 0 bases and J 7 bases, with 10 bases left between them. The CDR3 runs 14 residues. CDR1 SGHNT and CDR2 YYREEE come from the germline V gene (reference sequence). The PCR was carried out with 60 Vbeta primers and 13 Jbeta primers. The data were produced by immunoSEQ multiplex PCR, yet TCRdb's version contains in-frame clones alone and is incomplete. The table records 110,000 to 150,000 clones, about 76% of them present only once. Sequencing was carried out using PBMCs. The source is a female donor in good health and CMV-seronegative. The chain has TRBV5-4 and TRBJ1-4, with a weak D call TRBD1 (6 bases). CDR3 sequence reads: CASSLEGGAEKLFF. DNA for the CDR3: TGTGCCAGCAGCTTGGAAGGGGGAGCTGAAAAACTGTTTTTT.